The 14 T cell receptor beta chains below were found in one sample sequenced in a study of cytomegalovirus exposure and HLA in healthy donors. This PCR relied on a set of 60 Vbeta primers and 13 Jbeta primers. Produced via immunoSEQ multiplex PCR; TCRdb's table is partial and in-frame only. This repertoire shows 180,000 or so clones, less than 90% found once; its top ten account for more than 0.25%. Material for sequencing was PBMCs. The source is a woman in her 30s in good health and CMV-seronegative.

This chain uses TRBV10-3 with TRBJ2-7; 10 nucleotides line up with TRBD1. The CDR3 sequence is 16 residues long. Trimming at V came to 2 bases and at J to 4 bases, leaving 8 bases not matched to a gene. Germline CDR1 ENHRY, CDR2 SYGVKD. The CDR3 nucleotides are TGTGCCATCAGTGAGACACACGGGACAGGGGTTTACGAGCAGTACTTC. It yields the protein CAISETHGTGVYEQYF.

The chain is built from TRBV5-4 and TRBJ2-1; D perhaps matches TRBD2 (5 bases). The CDR3 is 15 amino acids. Germline-derived CDR1 and CDR2 are SGHNT and YYREEE (reference sequence). Trimming cost V 2 bases and J 5 bases, with 14 bases left between them. Written as DNA, the CDR3 is TGTGCCAGCAGCTTCACCCCCCCGGGAAACAATGAGCAGTTCTTC. Encoded protein: CASSFTPPGNNEQFF.

This clone has a single count. CDR3 DNA sequence: TGTGCCAGCAGCTTAGGGGGGGACGGCTACGAGCAGTACTTC. Encoded protein: CASSLGGDGYEQYF. The rearrangement joins TRBV11-3 to TRBJ2-7; tentatively, D is TRBD2 (6 bases). There are 14 residues in the CDR3. The V gene's germline CDR1 is SGHNT and CDR2 YENEEA. Trimming removed 1 base at V and 3 bases at J, with 10 bases between. Full variable domain (remainder filled in from reference TRBV11-3 and TRBJ2-7): EAGVVQSPRYKIIEKKQPVAFWCNPISGHNTLYWYLQNLGQGPELLIRYENEEAVDDSQLPKDRFSAERLKGVDSTLKIQPAELGDSAVYLCASSLGGDGYEQYFGPGTRLTVT.

This clone came up a few times. The V and J genes are TRBV18 and TRBJ1-1; D uncertain. The V end was cut by 4 bases, the J end by 8 bases, with 14 bases between. CDR3 length: 13 residues. CDR1 is KGHSH and CDR2 is LQKENI in the germline V gene. This CDR3 is CASSRRGVREAFF. CDR3 DNA: TGTGCCAGCTCACGGAGAGGCGTACGAGAAGCTTTCTTT.

Written as DNA, the CDR3 is TGTGCCAGCAGTTCCTCCGGGACACTAGGATTTAACTATGGCTACACCTTC. Residues: CASSSSGTLGFNYGYTF. The rearrangement joins TRBV28 to TRBJ1-2; D perhaps matches TRBD1 (6 bases). Germline CDR1 and CDR2: MDHEN and SYDVKM. The CDR3 length is 17 residues. V was clipped by 4 bases and J by 1 base, with 19 bases between them.

The chain couples TRBV28 to TRBJ2-5, with D possibly TRBD1 on 6 matching bases. From germline, CDR1 is MDHEN and CDR2 SYDVKM. V lost 2 bases, J lost 0 bases, and 10 bases lay in between. This CDR3 is 15 amino acids long. In DNA, the CDR3 is TGTGCCAGCAGTTTAGGACAGACGTACCAAGAGACCCAGTACTTC. Translating gives CASSLGQTYQETQYF.

The chain has TRBV28 and TRBJ1-3; TRBD1 agrees at 7 bases. This CDR3 contains 15 residues. Per germline, CDR1 MDHEN and CDR2 SYDVKM. V shed 10 bases, J shed 0 bases, and the junction held 9 bases outside the gene matches. CDR3 DNA sequence: TGTGCCACCCAGGGGGACGCCGTCTCTGGAAACACCATATATTTT. This sequence encodes CATQGDAVSGNTIYF.

This chain links TRBV28 with TRBJ2-7; 9 bases align to TRBD1. This CDR3 is built from 14 residues. CDR1 and CDR2 (germline): MDHEN, SYDVKM. Unmatched junction bases numbered 6, after V lost 6 bases and J lost 3 bases. CDR3 residues: CASRTPGQGYEQYF. CDR3 sequence (DNA): TGTGCCAGCAGAACGCCGGGACAGGGCTACGAGCAGTACTTC.

The chain has TRBV18 and TRBJ2-7, with 7 bases fitting TRBD2. This CDR3 is built from 14 residues. V shed 2 bases, J shed 3 bases, and the junction held 4 bases outside the gene matches. In germline, CDR1 is KGHSH, CDR2 LQKENI. The CDR3 coding sequence is TGTGCCAGCTCACCAGCGGGAGATCGCTACGAGCAGTACTTC. It encodes CASSPAGDRYEQYF.

The chain links TRBV28 to TRBJ2-2; a weak D match, TRBD2 (7 bases). CDR3 length equals 14 residues. Germline V gene sequence: CDR1 MDHEN, CDR2 SYDVKM. V was clipped by 6 bases and J by 4 bases, with 12 bases between them. The CDR3: CASSIGGPTGELFF. CDR3 in DNA: TGTGCCAGCAGCATCGGGGGGCCCACCGGGGAGCTGTTTTTT. The variable domain in full, completed from reference TRBV28 and TRBJ2-2, reads DVKVTQSSRYLVKRTGEKVFLECVQDMDHENMFWYRQDPGLGLRLIYFSYDVKMKEKGDIPEGYSVSREKKERFSLILESASTNQTSMYLCASSIGGPTGELFFGEGSRLTVL.

The chain couples TRBV5-4 to TRBJ2-3; TRBD2 matches at 8 bases. CDR1 is SGHNT, CDR2 YYREEE, per germline (reference sequence). With V trimmed by 3 bases and J by 2 bases, 5 bases remained unmatched. This CDR3 has 15 residues. CDR3 sequence: CASSSLAGITDTQYF. DNA for the CDR3: TGTGCCAGCAGCTCCTTAGCGGGAATCACAGATACGCAGTATTTT.

The rearrangement uses TRBV11-2 and TRBJ2-3; 8 nucleotides line up with TRBD1. Germline lookup yields CDR1 SGHAT and CDR2 FQNNGV. The trim removed 6 bases at V and 4 bases at J, leaving 15 bases unmatched. This CDR3 has 17 amino acids. CDR3: CASSFSGGRGRADTQYF. CDR3 nucleotide sequence: TGTGCCAGCAGTTTTAGCGGCGGCAGGGGGCGGGCAGATACGCAGTATTTT.

V and J are TRBV13 and TRBJ2-5, with 7 bases identical to TRBD2. Trimming removed 2 bases from V and 9 bases from J; junction bases left unmatched: 6. Per the germline V gene, CDR1 is PRHDT and CDR2 is FYEKMQ (reference sequence). The CDR3 extends over 13 amino acids. The CDR3 nucleotides read TGTGCCAGCAGCTTAAAAGGGCTAGCGGCCCAGTACTTC. This sequence encodes CASSLKGLAAQYF.

The chain carries TRBV27 and TRBJ1-5, with D perhaps TRBD1 (6 bases). Germline lookup yields CDR1 MNHEY and CDR2 SMNVEV (reference sequence). Trimming shortened V by 1 base and J by 6 bases, and 13 bases separated the two germline ends. This CDR3 comprises 15 residues. The CDR3 sequence is CASSLFGGRVQPQHF. The CDR3 nucleotides read TGTGCCAGCAGTTTATTCGGGGGGCGGGTTCAGCCCCAGCATTTT.